The 24 T cell receptor beta chains below were found in one sample sequenced in a study of T cells in Graves' hyperthyroidism and ophthalmopathy. Amplification of TCR beta CDR3 regions used RNA as the template. HTBI primers drove first-round RT-PCR of the TCR CDR3. TCRdb reprocessed the multiplex PCR reads with MiXCR, giving one entry per CDR3 protein. The sample shows around 110,000 distinct CDR3 sequences, 16% of them seen only once. The sequenced sample was blood. The receptors stem from a woman aged 45-60 years with Graves' hyperthyroidism.

This clonotype was counted ten times or more. The V gene is TRBV18, the J gene TRBJ2-3, with D maybe TRBD2 (5 bases). The CDR3 runs 12 residues. The V end lost 3 bases, the J end lost 8 bases, and 9 bases lay between the germline ends. Germline CDR1 and CDR2: KGHSH and LQKENI. The CDR3 DNA is TGTGCCAGCTCACCCAGCGGAGGTACGCAGTATTTT. This codes for CASSPSGGTQYF.

The chain employs TRBV28 and TRBJ1-5; D gene unclear. This CDR3 has 15 amino acids. Trimming removed 7 bases from V and 2 bases from J, with 15 bases in between. The V gene's germline CDR1 is MDHEN and CDR2 SYDVKM. CDR3 in amino acids: CASTITTSGNQPQHF. Here the CDR3 DNA reads TGTGCCAGCACTATAACGACGTCAGGCAATCAGCCCCAGCATTTT.

The rearrangement joins TRBV20-1 to TRBJ1-1; maybe TRBD1 (6 bases). The germline V gene has CDR1 DFQATT and CDR2 SNEGSKA (reference sequence). The CDR3 totals 15 residues. Trimming shortened V by 1 base and J by 1 base, and 13 bases separated the two germline ends. CDR3 sequence (DNA): TGCAGTGCTAGAGGGGGGGGCGTGGGGAACACTGAAGCTTTCTTT. This gives the protein CSARGGGVGNTEAFF.

This clonotype was seen ten or more times. The chain employs TRBV28 and TRBJ1-1, with 8 bases lining up with TRBD1. The CDR3 extends over 17 amino acids. V trimming: 4 bases; J trimming: 5 bases; junction bases outside the gene matches: 15. Germline lookup yields CDR1 MDHEN and CDR2 SYDVKM. CDR3: CASSSDQGATGGTEAFF. Here the CDR3 DNA reads TGTGCCAGCAGTTCGGACCAGGGGGCGACGGGGGGAACTGAAGCTTTCTTT. The full variable domain, in which reference TRBV28 and TRBJ1-1 provide the parts outside the CDR3, is DVKVTQSSRYLVKRTGEKVFLECVQDMDHENMFWYRQDPGLGLRLIYFSYDVKMKEKGDIPEGYSVSREKKERFSLILESASTNQTSMYLCASSSDQGATGGTEAFFGQGTRLTVV.

This clonotype was detected many times. The gene calls are TRBV5-1 and TRBJ2-1; 8 nucleotides match TRBD2. Trimming cost V 4 bases and J 3 bases; bases outside gene matches: 9. The germline CDR1 and CDR2 sequences are SGHRS and YFSETQ. The length of the CDR3 is 16 residues. DNA of the CDR3: TGCGCCAGCAGCCCGGCAACTAGCGGATTCTACAATGAGCAGTTCTTC. Translating it yields CASSPATSGFYNEQFF.

This clonotype appeared many times. The chain joins TRBV3-1 to TRBJ1-2; a possible D gene is TRBD1 (5 bases). Germline loops: CDR1 LGHDT, CDR2 YNNKEL (reference sequence). Trimming cost V 4 bases and J 0 bases, with 12 bases left between them. CDR3 size: 15 residues. The CDR3 sequence: CASSPARQSNYGYTF. The CDR3 DNA follows: TGTGCCAGCAGCCCCGCCCGACAGTCTAACTATGGCTACACCTTC.

This clonotype was seen ten or more times. This chain uses TRBV7-6 with TRBJ2-2, with D possibly being TRBD1 or TRBD2 (6 bases each). The germline V and J ends were trimmed by 0 bases and 1 base, with 12 bases remaining between them. Germline lookup yields CDR1 SGHVS and CDR2 FNYEAQ. The CDR3 loop spans 17 amino acids. The CDR3 region is CASSLAGGAQNTGELFF. DNA for the CDR3: TGTGCCAGCAGCTTAGCGGGGGGCGCACAGAACACCGGGGAGCTGTTTTTT. The entire variable domain, with the rest obtained from reference TRBV7-6 and TRBJ2-2, is as follows: GAGVSQSPRYKVTKRGQDVALRCDPISGHVSLYWYRQALGQGPEFLTYFNYEAQQDKSGLPNDRFSAERPEGSISTLTIQRTEQRDSAMYRCASSLAGGAQNTGELFFGEGSRLTVL.

Ten or more counts support this clonotype. The chain links TRBV28 to TRBJ2-7; the D gene is possibly TRBD2 (6 bases). This CDR3 is 14 amino acids long. Germline V lookup: CDR1 MDHEN, CDR2 SYDVKM. V was shortened by 4 bases and J by 3 bases, with 13 bases between the two germline ends. Here the CDR3 DNA reads TGTGCCAGCAGTTCTGGAGGGGCTCACTACGAGCAGTACGTC. Residues: CASSSGGAHYEQYV.

This clonotype has ten or more counts. This chain links TRBV3-1 with TRBJ2-1; D not certain. From germline, CDR1 is LGHDT and CDR2 YNNKEL (reference sequence). This CDR3 contains 12 residues. V dropped 5 bases and J dropped 9 bases, with 11 bases sitting between them. The CDR3 loop is CASSGQVGEQFF. CDR3 DNA: TGTGCCAGCAGCGGTCAGGTGGGTGAGCAGTTCTTC.

This clonotype was observed a few times. The chain carries TRBV10-3 and TRBJ2-7; TRBD1 matches 7 bases. The J segment lost 3 bases and the V segment lost 6 bases, leaving 11 bases of the junction unmatched. In germline, CDR1 is ENHRY, CDR2 SYGVKD. The CDR3 spans 15 residues. CDR3 sequence: CAIREGSGDSYEQYF. As DNA, the CDR3 is TGTGCCATCAGAGAGGGCTCCGGGGACAGCTACGAGCAGTACTTC.

The rearrangement joins TRBV6-1 to TRBJ1-4; D remains unclear. This CDR3 has 13 amino acids. V lost 5 bases to trimming and J lost 8 bases, with 12 bases between them. CDR1 and CDR2 (germline): MNHNS, SASEGT. The CDR3 bases are TGTGCCAGCAGTCCGGACCGAAGGGAAAAACTGTTTTTT. This translates into CASSPDRREKLFF.

The chain couples TRBV7-3 to TRBJ2-7; 7 bases match TRBD1. The V and J ends lost 4 bases and 4 bases, in that order; junction bases with no gene match: 7. Germline values: CDR1 SGHTA, CDR2 FQGTGA. The CDR3 extends over 14 amino acids. This chain's CDR3 is CASSSVQGKYEQYF. The CDR3 DNA reads TGTGCCAGCAGCTCAGTACAGGGGAAGTACGAGCAGTACTTC.

Many counts were recorded for this clonotype. The rearrangement uses TRBV27 and TRBJ2-5; 15 bases line up with TRBD2. Germline trimming cut 6 bases from V and 9 bases from J; bases unmatched to any gene: 14. Germline-derived CDR1 and CDR2 are MNHEY and SMNVEV (reference sequence). CDR3 size: 17 residues. The CDR3 DNA sequence: TGTGCCAGCAGGACGGGACTAGCGGGAGGTCCCACCAAGGCCCAGTACTTC. Translation gives CASRTGLAGGPTKAQYF.

This clonotype was picked up many times. The chain recombines TRBV20-1 with TRBJ2-7; either TRBD1 or TRBD2 may supply D (5 bases each). Per germline, CDR1 DFQATT and CDR2 SNEGSKA (reference sequence). The CDR3 totals 17 residues. V dropped 1 base and J dropped 1 base, with 20 bases sitting between them. This CDR3 reads CSARGRDVKMGSYEQYV. The CDR3 DNA is TGCAGTGCTAGAGGCCGGGACGTTAAGATGGGATCCTACGAGCAGTACGTC.

This clonotype was recorded at least ten times. V usage is TRBV3-1 and J usage is TRBJ2-2, with TRBD2 matching over 7 bases. Germline CDR1 is LGHDT and CDR2 is YNNKEL (reference sequence). V gave up 7 bases and J gave up 7 bases; unmatched junction bases: 15. The CDR3 length is 16 residues. The CDR3 spells CASTPWAGVAVGELFF. In nucleotides, the CDR3 is TGTGCCAGCACCCCGTGGGCGGGAGTTGCTGTCGGGGAGCTGTTTTTT.

This clonotype was counted at least ten times. J is TRBJ1-1 and V is TRBV20-1; D possibly corresponds to TRBD1 (6 bases). The V end was cut by 7 bases, the J end by 0 bases, with 15 bases between. The germline gives CDR1 DFQATT, CDR2 SNEGSKA (reference sequence). This CDR3 spans 14 amino acids. CDR3: CSGRSDSLNTEAFF. Written as DNA, the CDR3 is TGCAGTGGGCGGTCGGACAGTTTGAACACTGAAGCTTTCTTT.

About this clonotype itself: Just one base apart from a much larger clone, this may be a read error. V is TRBV7-8 and J is TRBJ2-3; the D gene could be TRBD1 or TRBD2 (5 bases each). The CDR3 is 16 residues long. Germline assignment: CDR1 SGHVS and CDR2 FQNEAQ. The CDR3 nucleotides are TGTGCCAGCAGCTTGGGGCAGCTAGCTCTGGGAGATATGCAGTATTTT. Its translation is CASSLGQLALGDMQYF.

The CDR3 loop is CASSSPPYGYTF. For the CDR3, the DNA is TGTGCCAGCAGTTCCCCCCCTTACGGCTACACCTTC. The chain links TRBV11-2 to TRBJ1-2, with D uncertain. Per the germline V gene, CDR1 is SGHAT and CDR2 is FQNNGV. The CDR3 spans 12 residues. V was trimmed by 6 bases and J by 8 bases, leaving 13 bases between them.

The V call is TRBV7-8, the J call TRBJ2-4; TRBD2 matches 8 bases. CDR3 length: 14 residues. CDR1 and CDR2 (germline): SGHVS, FQNEAQ. The J segment lost 7 bases and the V segment lost 8 bases, leaving 10 bases of the junction unmatched. CDR3 nucleotides: TGTGCCAGCGCGATAAGCGGGAGATGGAACATTCAGTACTTC. Translating gives CASAISGRWNIQYF.

This clonotype was seen many times. The CDR3 loop reads CSVDDGQGARTGELFF. As DNA, the CDR3 is TGCAGCGTTGATGATGGGCAGGGGGCGCGAACCGGGGAGCTGTTTTTT. This rearrangement joins TRBV29-1 to TRBJ2-2; TRBD1 matches at 8 bases. V shed 3 bases, J shed 5 bases, and the junction held 11 bases outside the gene matches. CDR3 length equals 16 residues. The germline V gene has CDR1 SQVTM and CDR2 ANQGSEA.

This clonotype was found many times. The V call is TRBV30, the J call TRBJ1-4, with D perhaps TRBD1 (5 bases). Germline values: CDR1 GTSNPN, CDR2 SVGIG (reference sequence). Trimming left V 4 bases short and J 4 bases short, with 7 bases between. This CDR3 contains 12 residues. The CDR3 DNA is TGTGCCTGGAAAAGGGGTAATGAAAAACTGTTTTTT. This codes for CAWKRGNEKLFF.

The V and J genes are TRBV5-1 and TRBJ2-1; 9 nucleotides align to TRBD2. V trimming: 0 bases; J trimming: 1 base; junction bases outside the gene matches: 2. Germline CDR1 reads SGHRS; CDR2 reads YFSETQ. The CDR3 is 16 amino acids. Here the CDR3 DNA reads TGCGCCAGCAGCTTGGCCAGCGGGAGGTCCTACAATGAGCAGTTCTTC. Translating it yields CASSLASGRSYNEQFF.

CDR3 in amino acids: CASSLVLPLEKEKLFF. The CDR3 DNA is TGTGCCAGCAGCTTAGTACTCCCCTTGGAGAAGGAAAAACTGTTTTTT. V is TRBV7-8 and J is TRBJ1-4; D is ambiguous. The V end lost 1 base, the J end lost 8 bases, and 17 bases lay between the germline ends. The CDR3 runs to 16 residues. In germline, CDR1 is SGHVS, CDR2 FQNEAQ.

The sample holds many counts of this clonotype. The chain links TRBV20-1 to TRBJ2-2; TRBD2 is a possible D gene (6 bases). The CDR3 consists of 15 residues. Germline V gene data show CDR1 as DFQATT and CDR2 as SNEGSKA (reference sequence). Trimming left V 0 bases short and J 1 base short, with 9 bases between. CDR3 sequence: CSARDGGRNTGELFF. Here the CDR3 DNA reads TGCAGTGCTAGAGATGGGGGGAGGAACACCGGGGAGCTGTTTTTT.